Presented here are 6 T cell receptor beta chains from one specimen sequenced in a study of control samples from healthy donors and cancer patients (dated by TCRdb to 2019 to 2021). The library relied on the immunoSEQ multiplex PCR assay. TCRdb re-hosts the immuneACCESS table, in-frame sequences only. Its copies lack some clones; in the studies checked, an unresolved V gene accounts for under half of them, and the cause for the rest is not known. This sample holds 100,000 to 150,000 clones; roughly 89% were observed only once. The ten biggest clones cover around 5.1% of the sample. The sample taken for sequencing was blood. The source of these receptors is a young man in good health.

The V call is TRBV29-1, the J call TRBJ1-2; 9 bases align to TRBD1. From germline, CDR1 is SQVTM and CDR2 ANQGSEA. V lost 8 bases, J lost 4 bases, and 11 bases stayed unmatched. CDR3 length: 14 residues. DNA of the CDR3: TGCAGCACAGGGGGCACCGAACTGGGCTATGGCTACACCTTC. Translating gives CSTGGTELGYGYTF.

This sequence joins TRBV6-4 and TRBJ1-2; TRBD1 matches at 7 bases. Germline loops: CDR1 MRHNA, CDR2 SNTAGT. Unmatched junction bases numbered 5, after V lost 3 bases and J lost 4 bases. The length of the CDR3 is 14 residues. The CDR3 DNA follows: TGTGCCAGCAGTGATTTCCGGGACAGCTATGGCTACACCTTC. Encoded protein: CASSDFRDSYGYTF.

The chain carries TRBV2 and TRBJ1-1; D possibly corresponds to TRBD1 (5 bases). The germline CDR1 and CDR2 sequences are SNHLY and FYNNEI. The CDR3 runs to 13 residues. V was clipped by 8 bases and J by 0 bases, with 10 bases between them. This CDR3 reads CASSGGVNTEAFF. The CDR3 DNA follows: TGTGCCAGCTCGGGGGGAGTGAACACTGAAGCTTTCTTT.

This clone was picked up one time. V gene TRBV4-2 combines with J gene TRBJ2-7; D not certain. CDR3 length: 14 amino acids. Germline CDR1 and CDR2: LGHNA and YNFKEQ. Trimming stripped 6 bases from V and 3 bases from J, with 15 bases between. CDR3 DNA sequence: TGTGCCAGCAGACCGACAATCCACATCTACGAGCAGTACTTC. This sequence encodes CASRPTIHIYEQYF.

This CDR3 is CASSPPGQPGEKLFF. CDR3 nucleotides: TGTGCCAGCTCACCGCCCGGACAGCCGGGGGAAAAACTGTTTTTT. The chain employs TRBV18 and TRBJ1-4; a weak D match, TRBD1 (6 bases). CDR1 KGHSH and CDR2 LQKENI come from the germline V gene. V lost 3 bases and J lost 8, with 16 bases in between. The CDR3 has 15 amino acids.

This CDR3 reads CASSQGISGGGYEQYF. CDR3 nucleotides: TGTGCCAGCAGCCAGGGGATTAGCGGGGGGGGCTACGAGCAGTACTTC. The chain links TRBV3-1 (or the pseudogene TRBV3-2) to TRBJ2-7, with 11 bases identical to TRBD2. The V and J ends lost 3 bases and 3 bases, in that order; junction bases with no gene match: 7. The CDR3 spans 16 residues. CDR1 LGHDT and CDR2 YNNKEL come from the germline V gene (reference sequence).